The text below deals with one T cell receptor (beta chain). A library of TCRbeta sequences, prepared with unique molecular identifiers, was generated. MiXCR was run by TCRdb on the PCR reads, yielding one entry per CDR3 protein. The table lists about 540,000 distinct CDR3 sequences, about 17% of them singletons. The sample is drawn from a study of T-cell reconstitution after alpha-beta-depleted transplantation in children. The CDR3 spans 15 residues. The germline CDR1 and CDR2 sequences are LGHNA and YNFKEQ. Trimming shortened V by 1 base and J by 3 bases, and 11 bases separated the two germline ends.

Sequences were derived from PBMCs from the stem cell graft donor, sampled from the stem cell graft. V usage is TRBV4-2 and J usage is TRBJ2-3; the D gene is possibly TRBD2 (5 bases). The TCR comes from a human donor who donated a stem cell graft to a child with acute lymphoblastic leukemia. In DNA, the CDR3 is TGTGCCAGCAGCCAAGTTTATGGAGGAACAGATACGCAGTATTTT. Translating it yields CASSQVYGGTDTQYF.